This T cell receptor beta chain was found in a study of CD8+ T cells in alopecia areata. Indicated treatment: oral pan-JAK inhibitor, 5-10 mg twice daily. The germline V gene has CDR1 SNHLY and CDR2 FYNNEI. This CDR3 contains 14 residues. V was trimmed by 4 bases and J by 4 bases, leaving 12 bases between them. Investigators isolated RNA and reverse transcribed it into cDNA to act as the sequencing template. The assay was immunoSEQ multiplex PCR, and TCRdb's table has in-frame clones only and misses some. The profile covers around 270,000 clones, with more than 45% appearing a single time and under 2% taken by the ten largest.

This specimen consisted of CD4+ T cells sorted from blood, obtained at week 24, from a patient treated with tofacitinib. This sequence was found in a human donor with alopecia areata. The chain links TRBV2 to TRBJ2-3, with unresolved D. The CDR3 region is CASSGHVSADTQYF. The CDR3 nucleotides read TGTGCCAGCAGTGGACATGTCAGCGCAGATACGCAGTATTTT.